The 29 T cell receptor beta chains presented below share a single source sample, sequenced in a study of shared clonotypes between healthy human individuals. The assay was immunoSEQ multiplex PCR, and TCRdb's table has in-frame clones only and misses some. The sample lists around 2.3 million clones; 95% were seen once. Sequenced: naive CD4+ T cells sorted from blood. The subset denotes: CD45RA+ positively selected. All receptors derive from a man between 18 and 35 years old in good health.

This sequence joins TRBV6-5 and TRBJ2-5; possible D gene TRBD2, 5 bases. The germline V and J ends were trimmed by 0 bases and 5 bases, with 10 bases remaining between them. The CDR3 totals 14 residues. Germline V gene sequence: CDR1 MNHEY, CDR2 SVGAGI. CDR3 amino acids: CASSYSGLFETQYF. Here the CDR3 DNA reads TGTGCCAGCAGTTACTCTGGACTCTTCGAGACCCAGTACTTC.

This chain links TRBV30 with TRBJ2-1; TRBD2 matches at 9 bases. J was trimmed by 3 bases and V by 2 bases; bases with no gene match: 5. The CDR3 has 15 residues. Germline V gene lookup returns CDR1 GTSNPN and CDR2 SVGIG (reference sequence). The CDR3 spells CAWSQGSGGYNEQFF. CDR3 nucleotides: TGTGCCTGGAGTCAGGGTAGCGGGGGCTACAATGAGCAGTTCTTC.

The rearrangement uses TRBV21-1 and TRBJ2-7. TRBV21-1 is described as a pseudogene. CDR3 length: 11 residues. CDR3 nucleotides: TGTGCCAGCAACAAGGGGTACGAGCAGTACTTC. Encoded protein: CASNKGYEQYF.

J is TRBJ2-1 and V is TRBV19, with TRBD2 matching over 14 bases. The CDR3 covers 15 residues. Germline loops: CDR1 LNHDA, CDR2 SQIVND (reference sequence). J lost 9 bases, V lost 7 bases, and 8 bases had no gene match. CDR3 sequence reads: CASTGLAGGIAEQFF. Written as DNA, the CDR3 is TGTGCCAGTACTGGACTAGCGGGAGGCATAGCTGAGCAGTTCTTC. Filled out from reference TRBV19 and TRBJ2-1, the complete variable domain reads DGGITQSPKYLFRKEGQNVTLSCEQNLNHDAMYWYRQDPGQGLRLIYYSQIVNDFQKGDIAEGYSVSREKKESFPLTVTSAQKNPTAFYLCASTGLAGGIAEQFFGPGTRLTVL.

As for this clone: Other nucleotide sequences in the sample specify the same CDR3. The V gene is TRBV6-5, the J gene TRBJ1-1; 7 nucleotides agree with TRBD1. Trimming removed 3 bases from V and 2 bases from J; junction bases left unmatched: 3. This CDR3 has 14 amino acids. Germline-derived CDR1 and CDR2 are MNHEY and SVGAGI. CDR3 coding DNA: TGTGCCAGCAGTTATGGGACAGCAAACACTGAAGCTTTCTTT. It specifies CASSYGTANTEAFF.

This sequence joins TRBV7-2 and TRBJ1-4, with D possibly being TRBD1 (6 bases). CDR3 length: 14 amino acids. Germline-derived CDR1 and CDR2 are SGHTA and FQGNSA. V lost 4 bases and J 8 bases, leaving 14 bases between the germline ends. The CDR3 region is CASSSGHVTEKLFF. The DNA of the CDR3 is TGTGCCAGCAGCTCGGGACATGTTACCGAAAAACTGTTTTTT. Full variable domain (outside the CDR3, taken from reference TRBV7-2 and TRBJ1-4): GAGVSQSPSNKVTEKGKDVELRCDPISGHTALYWYRQSLGQGLEFLIYFQGNSAPDKSGLPSDRFSAERTGGSVSTLTIQRTQQEDSAVYLCASSSGHVTEKLFFGSGTQLSVL.

The chain carries TRBV9 and TRBJ2-7; TRBD2 aligns across 8 bases. V was pared by 1 base and J by 4 bases, with 10 bases of the junction left unmatched. CDR1 SGDLS and CDR2 YYNGEE come from the germline V gene. The CDR3 extends over 16 amino acids. In DNA form, the CDR3 reads TGTGCCAGCAGCGTAACCGCAGGGAGCGGGGGTTACGAGCAGTACTTC. Protein sequence: CASSVTAGSGGYEQYF.

This chain uses TRBV6-5 with TRBJ1-1; perhaps TRBD1 as D (6 bases). Trimming shortened V by 8 bases and J by 1 base, and 17 bases separated the two germline ends. The CDR3 extends over 15 amino acids. Germline loops: CDR1 MNHEY, CDR2 SVGAGI. The CDR3 loop is CASYKQGLGNTEAFF. The CDR3 DNA is TGTGCCAGCTACAAACAGGGACTAGGGAACACTGAAGCTTTCTTT.

The V gene is TRBV7-6, the J gene TRBJ1-3, with D possibly being TRBD1 (6 bases). Trimming removed 2 bases from V and 0 bases from J, with 11 bases in between. CDR1 is SGHVS and CDR2 is FNYEAQ in the germline V gene. The CDR3 sequence is 16 residues long. In DNA, the CDR3 is TGTGCCAGCAGCTTACTAGGGGGGAACTCTGGAAACACCATATATTTT. It specifies CASSLLGGNSGNTIYF. Full variable domain (remainder filled in from reference TRBV7-6 and TRBJ1-3): GAGVSQSPRYKVTKRGQDVALRCDPISGHVSLYWYRQALGQGPEFLTYFNYEAQQDKSGLPNDRFSAERPEGSISTLTIQRTEQRDSAMYRCASSLLGGNSGNTIYFGEGSWLTVV.

The J gene is TRBJ1-1, the V gene TRBV4-1; tentatively, D is TRBD1 (5 bases). The V end lost 0 bases, the J end lost 4 bases, and 12 bases lay between the germline ends. The CDR3 covers 15 residues. Germline assignment: CDR1 MGHRA and CDR2 YSYEKL. The CDR3 region is CASSQDAGYITEAFF. The CDR3 bases are TGCGCCAGCAGCCAAGACGCAGGGTATATCACTGAAGCTTTCTTT.

The gene calls are TRBV5-1 and TRBJ2-1; 12 bases line up with TRBD2. Trimming cost V 4 bases and J 0 bases; bases outside gene matches: 8. Germline V lookup: CDR1 SGHRS, CDR2 YFSETQ. The CDR3 length is 18 residues. DNA of the CDR3: TGCGCCAGCAGCCTAGGGACTAGCGGGCTGAGCTCCTACAATGAGCAGTTCTTC. Translated, it gives CASSLGTSGLSSYNEQFF.

The chain combines TRBV19 with TRBJ1-5, with D possibly being TRBD1 (5 bases). Germline CDR1 is LNHDA and CDR2 is SQIVND (reference sequence). Trimming left V 3 bases short and J 6 bases short, with 12 bases between. The CDR3 sequence is 14 residues long. The CDR3 DNA sequence: TGTGCCAGTAGTATCATGAGGGACGGTCAGCCCCAGCATTTT. Protein product: CASSIMRDGQPQHF.

V is TRBV5-6 and J is TRBJ2-1, with D perhaps matching TRBD1 (6 bases). The CDR3 contains 11 residues. Looked up from germline, CDR1 is SGHDT and CDR2 is YYEEEE. Trimming cost V 3 bases and J 11 bases, with 9 bases left between them. The CDR3 region has the DNA TGTGCCAGCAGCTCCCGGGACAAGCAGTTCTTC. This encodes CASSSRDKQFF.

The rearrangement joins TRBV29-1 to TRBJ1-1; D ambiguous. Trimming removed 4 bases at V and 4 bases at J, with 19 bases between. Looked up from germline, CDR1 is SQVTM and CDR2 is ANQGSEA. The CDR3 is 15 residues long. The CDR3 nucleotides are TGCAGCGTTGCCGGGTGGGGTAGGGCCCCCACTGAAGCTTTCTTT. Residues: CSVAGWGRAPTEAFF.

The chain joins TRBV11-2 to TRBJ1-6; D is undetermined. This CDR3 spans 14 amino acids. Deletions cut 3 bases from V and 6 bases from J, with 9 bases between. CDR1 is SGHAT and CDR2 is FQNNGV in the germline V gene. CDR3 residues: CASSFDGVNSPLHF. As DNA, the CDR3 is TGTGCCAGCAGCTTCGATGGAGTTAATTCACCCCTCCACTTT.

This sequence joins TRBV5-1 and TRBJ2-6; 11 positions agree with TRBD1. The CDR3 runs 20 residues. The germline V gene encodes CDR1 SGHRS and CDR2 YFSETQ. The V segment lost 1 base and the J segment 4 bases; nucleotides outside the gene matches: 13. The CDR3 loop reads CASSLLAPGQGAGGANVLTF. The DNA of the CDR3 is TGCGCCAGCAGCTTGTTGGCCCCTGGACAGGGGGCGGGCGGGGCCAACGTCCTGACTTTC.

V usage is TRBV27 and J usage is TRBJ1-4, with D possibly TRBD1 on 5 matching bases. CDR1 and CDR2 (germline): MNHEY, SMNVEV (reference sequence). This CDR3 region has 14 residues. V was clipped by 6 bases and J by 7 bases, with 15 bases between them. CDR3 region: CASSPGVVREKLFF. The CDR3 nucleotides read TGTGCCAGCAGCCCGGGGGTGGTGCGTGAAAAACTGTTTTTT. Full variable domain (missing parts from reference TRBV27 and TRBJ1-4): EAQVTQNPRYLITVTGKKLTVTCSQNMNHEYMSWYRQDPGLGLRQIYYSMNVEVTDKGDVPEGYKVSRKEKRNFPLILESPSPNQTSLYFCASSPGVVREKLFFGSGTQLSVL.

The chain combines TRBV2 with TRBJ2-7, with 15 bases lining up with TRBD2. Germline values: CDR1 SNHLY, CDR2 FYNNEI. CDR3 length: 16 residues. The V gene end was trimmed by 3 bases and the J gene end by 7 bases; junction bases not matched to a gene: 7. The chain's CDR3 is CASSDIGLAGGLEQYF. The CDR3 DNA sequence: TGTGCCAGCAGTGATATAGGACTAGCGGGAGGGCTAGAGCAGTACTTC.

This chain links TRBV6-1 with TRBJ1-5, with 8 bases identical to TRBD1. The V segment lost 0 bases and the J segment 0 bases; nucleotides outside the gene matches: 13. Germline CDR1 is MNHNS and CDR2 is SASEGT. This CDR3 has 20 amino acids. CDR3 in amino acids: CASSEAGDRPIGYSNQPQHF. CDR3 coding DNA: TGTGCCAGCAGTGAAGCAGGGGACAGGCCGATAGGATATAGCAATCAGCCCCAGCATTTT.

The chain joins TRBV2 to TRBJ2-7, with 10 bases aligning to TRBD2. Germline V gene sequence: CDR1 SNHLY, CDR2 FYNNEI. V trimming: 5 bases; J trimming: 3 bases; junction bases outside the gene matches: 4. The CDR3 covers 14 residues. The CDR3 DNA reads as TGTGCCAGCAGTTCTAGCGGGAGAAACTACGAGCAGTACTTC. The encoded protein is CASSSSGRNYEQYF.

The V gene is TRBV7-9, the J gene TRBJ2-3; D tentatively fits TRBD1 or TRBD2 (5 bases each). The CDR3 loop spans 14 amino acids. The V gene lost 5 bases and the J gene lost 1 base, with 10 bases spanning the gap. The V gene's germline CDR1 is SEHNR and CDR2 FQNEAQ (reference sequence). CDR3 loop: CASSPGAGTDTQYF. The CDR3 DNA sequence: TGTGCCAGCAGCCCCGGGGCGGGCACAGATACGCAGTATTTT. The full variable domain, completed using reference TRBV7-9 and TRBJ2-3, is DTGVSQNPRHKITKRGQNVTFRCDPISEHNRLYWYRQTLGQGPEFLTYFQNEAQLEKSRLLSDRFSAERPKGSFSTLEIQRTEQGDSAMYLCASSPGAGTDTQYFGPGTRLTVL.

This rearrangement joins TRBV30 to TRBJ2-5, with 10 bases matching TRBD1. CDR3 length: 20 amino acids. Looked up from germline, CDR1 is GTSNPN and CDR2 is SVGIG (reference sequence). The trim removed 0 bases at V and 1 base at J, leaving 17 bases unmatched. CDR3 nucleotides: TGTGCCTGGAGTGTAATCAGGACAGGGGGATCATACCCAGCCCAAGAGACCCAGTACTTC. Its protein product is CAWSVIRTGGSYPAQETQYF.

The V and J genes are TRBV2 and TRBJ2-4; D possibly corresponds to TRBD1 (5 bases). The CDR3 totals 12 residues. Germline-derived CDR1 and CDR2 are SNHLY and FYNNEI. V shed 0 bases and J shed 13 bases, with 10 bases lying between them. The CDR3 region is CASSEALQGQYF. DNA for the CDR3: TGTGCCAGCAGTGAAGCGCTTCAGGGCCAGTACTTC.

CDR3 loop: CASSQGVPGHSIGGPMNTEAFF. CDR3 nucleotides: TGCGCCAGCAGCCAAGGGGTTCCGGGACATTCAATCGGGGGACCCATGAACACTGAAGCTTTCTTT. The chain has TRBV4-1 and TRBJ1-1; perhaps TRBD1 as D (6 bases). This CDR3 is built from 22 residues. With 1 base removed from V and 0 bases from J, the gap between germline ends came to 30 bases. From germline, CDR1 is MGHRA and CDR2 YSYEKL.

This rearrangement joins TRBV19 to TRBJ1-4; TRBD1 might be the D (5 bases). The CDR3 length is 14 residues. V lost 6 bases and J 6 bases, leaving 14 bases between the germline ends. Looked up from germline, CDR1 is LNHDA and CDR2 is SQIVND (reference sequence). Here the CDR3 reads CASSRDSADEKLFF. In nucleotides, the CDR3 is TGTGCCAGTAGCCGAGACAGTGCGGATGAAAAACTGTTTTTT.

The V and J genes are TRBV27 and TRBJ2-1; 7 nucleotides line up with TRBD1. Losses at the gene ends were 4 bases for V and 7 bases for J; bases not matched to a gene: 7. Germline lookup yields CDR1 MNHEY and CDR2 SMNVEV (reference sequence). The CDR3 sequence is 14 residues long. The CDR3 region is CASSSNRGLNEQFF. The CDR3, as DNA: TGTGCCAGCAGTTCAAACAGGGGTCTTAATGAGCAGTTCTTC.

On this clone: Other DNA sequences in this specimen translate into the identical CDR3. The chain is built from TRBV5-1 and TRBJ1-1, with D maybe TRBD1 (6 bases). Trimming stripped 0 bases from V and 4 bases from J, with 7 bases between. Germline V gene data show CDR1 as SGHRS and CDR2 as YFSETQ. The CDR3 runs 13 residues. CDR3 loop: CASSLGQATEAFF. The CDR3 nucleotides read TGCGCCAGCAGCTTGGGACAGGCCACTGAAGCTTTCTTT.

The chain carries TRBV5-1 and TRBJ1-2; 10 nucleotides agree with TRBD1. In germline, CDR1 is SGHRS, CDR2 YFSETQ. V lost 5 bases, J lost 6 bases, and 10 bases stayed unmatched. The CDR3 consists of 15 residues. This CDR3 is CASRQGTGEKNGYTF. CDR3 sequence (DNA): TGCGCCAGCAGACAAGGGACAGGGGAGAAGAATGGCTACACCTTC.

The CDR3 DNA is TGTGCCAGCAGCTTAGTAGTGTTGCTAGCGGGGTCTAGGGAGCAGTACTTC. It yields the protein CASSLVVLLAGSREQYF. The rearrangement links TRBV7-8 to TRBJ2-7; 9 bases agree with TRBD2. Unmatched junction bases numbered 14, after V lost 1 base and J lost 7 bases. This CDR3 has 17 residues. Germline V gives CDR1 SGHVS, CDR2 FQNEAQ. Based on the CDR3 plus reference TRBV7-8 and TRBJ2-7, the full variable domain is GAGVSQSPRYKVAKRGQDVALRCDPISGHVSLFWYQQALGQGPEFLTYFQNEAQLDKSGLPSDRFFAERPEGSVSTLKIQRTQQEDSAVYLCASSLVVLLAGSREQYFGPGTRLTVT.